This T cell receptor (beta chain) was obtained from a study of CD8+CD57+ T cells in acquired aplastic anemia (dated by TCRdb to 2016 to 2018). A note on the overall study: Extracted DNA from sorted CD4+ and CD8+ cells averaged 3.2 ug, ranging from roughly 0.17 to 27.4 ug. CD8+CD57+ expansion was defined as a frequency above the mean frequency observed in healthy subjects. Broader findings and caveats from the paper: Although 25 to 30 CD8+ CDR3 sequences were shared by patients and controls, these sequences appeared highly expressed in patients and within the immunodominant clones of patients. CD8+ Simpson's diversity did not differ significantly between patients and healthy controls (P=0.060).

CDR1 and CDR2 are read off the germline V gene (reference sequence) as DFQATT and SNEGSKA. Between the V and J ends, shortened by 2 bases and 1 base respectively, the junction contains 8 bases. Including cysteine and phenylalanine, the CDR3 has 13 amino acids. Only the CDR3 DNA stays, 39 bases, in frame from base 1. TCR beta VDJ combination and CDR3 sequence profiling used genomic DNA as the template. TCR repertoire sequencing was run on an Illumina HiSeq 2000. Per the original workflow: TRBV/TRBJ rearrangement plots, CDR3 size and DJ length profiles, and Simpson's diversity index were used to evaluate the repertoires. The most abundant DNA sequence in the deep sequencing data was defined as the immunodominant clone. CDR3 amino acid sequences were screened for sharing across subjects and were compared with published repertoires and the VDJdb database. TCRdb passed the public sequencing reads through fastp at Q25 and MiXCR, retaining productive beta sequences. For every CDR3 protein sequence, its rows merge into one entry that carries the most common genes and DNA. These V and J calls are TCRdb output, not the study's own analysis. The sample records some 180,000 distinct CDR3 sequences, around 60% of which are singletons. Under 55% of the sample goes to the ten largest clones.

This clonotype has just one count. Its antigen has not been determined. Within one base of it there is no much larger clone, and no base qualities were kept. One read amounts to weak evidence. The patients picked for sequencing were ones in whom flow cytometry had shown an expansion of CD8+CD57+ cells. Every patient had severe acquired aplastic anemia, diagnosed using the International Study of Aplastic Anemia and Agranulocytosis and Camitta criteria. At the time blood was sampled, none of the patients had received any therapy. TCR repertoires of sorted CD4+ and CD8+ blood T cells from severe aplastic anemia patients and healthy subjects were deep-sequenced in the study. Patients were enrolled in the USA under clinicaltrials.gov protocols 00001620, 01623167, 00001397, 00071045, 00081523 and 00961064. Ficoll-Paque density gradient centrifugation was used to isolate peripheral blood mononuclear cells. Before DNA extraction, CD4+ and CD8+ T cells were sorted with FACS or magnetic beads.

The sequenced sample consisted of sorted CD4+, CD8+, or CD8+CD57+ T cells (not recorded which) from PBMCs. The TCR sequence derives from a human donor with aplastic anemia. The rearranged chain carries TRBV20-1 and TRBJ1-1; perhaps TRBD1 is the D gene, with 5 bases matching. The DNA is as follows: TGCAGTGCTAGACCGGGGGGGAACACTGAAGCTTTCTTT. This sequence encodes CSARPGGNTEAFF.